Listed here are 16 T cell receptor beta chains from one sample, sequenced in a study of identical twins. One entry per CDR3 protein results from TCRdb running MiXCR on the 5' RACE reads. The table records 250,000 to 350,000 distinct CDR3 sequences, roughly 10% of them present only once. The sample also formed part of further work on yellow fever vaccine responses in identical twins.

Sequenced sample: CD8+ T cells sorted from blood. These receptors came from a woman between 18 and 29 years old in good health.

The chain uses TRBV5-1 and TRBJ2-7; D might be TRBD2 (5 bases). The CDR3 is made up of 15 amino acids. Deletions cut 0 bases from V and 5 bases from J, with 15 bases between. In germline, CDR1 is SGHRS, CDR2 YFSETQ. The CDR3 here is CASSLAVGVQDEQYF. CDR3 in DNA: TGCGCCAGCAGCTTGGCCGTCGGGGTTCAGGACGAGCAGTACTTC.

The CDR3 coding sequence is TGCAGTGCTAGAGATCGAAAGGGGTGGTCCTACAATGAGCAGTTCTTC. This gives the protein CSARDRKGWSYNEQFF. The rearrangement joins TRBV20-1 to TRBJ2-1; weak D call: TRBD1 (5 bases). The CDR3 is 16 residues long. Per the germline V gene, CDR1 is DFQATT and CDR2 is SNEGSKA (reference sequence). The V and J ends lost 0 bases and 1 base respectively, with 13 bases between them.

At least ten counts were recorded for this clonotype. The rearrangement uses TRBV5-6 and TRBJ2-2; D remains unclear. The germline V gene has CDR1 SGHDT and CDR2 YYEEEE. V gave up 5 bases and J gave up 3 bases, with 11 bases separating them. CDR3 size: 14 residues. The CDR3 bases are TGTGCCAGCAGTCAGCCGTGGGACACCGGGGAGCTGTTTTTT. This gives the protein CASSQPWDTGELFF.

This clonotype was detected ten times or more. The chain is built from TRBV7-9 and TRBJ2-3, with unresolved D. CDR1 is SEHNR and CDR2 is FQNEAQ in the germline V gene (reference sequence). This CDR3 is built from 13 residues. The V gene lost 8 bases and the J gene lost 2 bases, with 11 bases spanning the gap. The DNA of the CDR3 is TGTGCCAGCCGCTCTGCTAACACAGATACGCAGTATTTT. Translated, it gives CASRSANTDTQYF.

At least ten counts were recorded for this clonotype. The chain employs TRBV4-3 and TRBJ2-3; 8 bases fit TRBD1. The CDR3 consists of 15 residues. Germline values: CDR1 LGHNA, CDR2 YSLEER. V lost 0 bases, J lost 5 bases, and 4 bases stayed unmatched. This chain's CDR3 is CASSQDRGRVDTQYF. The CDR3 nucleotides are TGCGCCAGCAGCCAAGACAGGGGGCGAGTAGATACGCAGTATTTT.

V and J are TRBV28 and TRBJ2-3, with 8 nucleotides matching TRBD2. The CDR3 totals 18 residues. Per the germline V gene, CDR1 is MDHEN and CDR2 is SYDVKM. With 6 bases clipped from V and 2 bases from J, the junction kept 16 bases outside the gene matches. CDR3 sequence reads: CASSYPAASGFYTDTQYF. The CDR3 DNA reads as TGTGCCAGCAGCTACCCCGCGGCTAGCGGGTTTTACACAGATACGCAGTATTTT.

Ten or more counts support this clonotype. The chain carries TRBV2 and TRBJ1-4, with 7 bases lining up with TRBD1. V dropped 10 bases and J dropped 8; count of bases not matched to a gene: 10. CDR3 length equals 13 residues. Germline CDR1 is SNHLY and CDR2 is FYNNEI. CDR3 DNA sequence: TGTGCCACTCCGACAGGGCGCGAGGAAAAACTGTTTTTT. It codes for CATPTGREEKLFF.

There are many counts of this clonotype. The chain combines TRBV12-3 or TRBV12-4 with TRBJ2-3; 9 nucleotides match TRBD1. V shed 2 bases, J shed 6 bases, and the junction held 12 bases outside the gene matches. This CDR3 is built from 17 residues. The CDR3 loop is CASSLLYRGLFADTQYF. Here the CDR3 DNA reads TGTGCCAGCAGTTTATTGTACAGGGGGCTGTTCGCGGATACGCAGTATTTT.

This chain connects TRBV20-1 to TRBJ2-7; D call uncertain. Germline values: CDR1 DFQATT, CDR2 SNEGSKA (reference sequence). The CDR3 loop spans 12 amino acids. Trimming cost V 5 bases and J 3 bases, with 11 bases left between them. CDR3 bases: TGCAGTGCTCCCGGAACTAACTACGAGCAGTACTTC. Translation: CSAPGTNYEQYF.

This clonotype has only a few counts. The chain combines TRBV15 with TRBJ2-1; 10 bases agree with TRBD1. The V and J ends lost 6 bases and 10 bases, in that order; junction bases with no gene match: 12. The CDR3 has 15 amino acids. Germline CDR1 and CDR2: LNHNV and YYDKDF (reference sequence). The DNA of the CDR3 is TGTGCCACCAGAAAGACCGGGACAGGGGTCCGCGAGCAGTTCTTC. It encodes CATRKTGTGVREQFF.

The V gene is TRBV28, the J gene TRBJ2-7; D possibly uses TRBD1 or TRBD2 (5 bases each). The germline gives CDR1 MDHEN, CDR2 SYDVKM. The length of the CDR3 is 14 residues. V was cut by 0 bases and J by 0 bases, with 6 bases left in between. The CDR3 reads CASSLWRGSYEQYF. In DNA, the CDR3 is TGTGCCAGCAGTTTATGGAGGGGCTCCTACGAGCAGTACTTC.

The chain combines TRBV13 with TRBJ2-4; 8 bases map to TRBD1. Germline V gene lookup returns CDR1 PRHDT and CDR2 FYEKMQ (reference sequence). With V trimmed by 4 bases and J by 6 bases, 29 bases remained unmatched. The length of the CDR3 is 22 residues. The CDR3 sequence: CASSSPIGNPNSGGAGRNIQYF. As DNA, the CDR3 is TGTGCCAGCAGCTCCCCAATCGGAAACCCCAATTCAGGGGGCGCGGGTAGAAACATTCAGTACTTC.

In this sample, this clonotype turned up a few times. The V gene is TRBV12-3 or TRBV12-4, the J gene TRBJ2-3, with TRBD2 matching over 10 bases. The CDR3 spans 15 residues. The junction had 6 bases not matched to a gene; V was cut back by 5 bases and J by 4 bases. CDR3: CASSTSGTSADTQYF. The CDR3 nucleotides are TGTGCCAGCAGTACTTCCGGGACTAGCGCAGATACGCAGTATTTT.

This clonotype has only a few counts. The chain has TRBV27 and TRBJ2-7; TRBD1 matches 7 bases. This CDR3 is built from 16 residues. V shed 4 bases, J shed 0 bases, and the junction held 9 bases outside the gene matches. Per germline, CDR1 MNHEY and CDR2 SMNVEV (reference sequence). CDR3 nucleotides: TGTGCCAGCAGTTCGAATTGGGACAGTCGCTCCTACGAGCAGTACTTC. Translated, it gives CASSSNWDSRSYEQYF.

The table lists this clonotype with many counts. J is TRBJ2-3 and V is TRBV10-3; TRBD2 matches at 10 bases. This CDR3 comprises 16 residues. The ends lost 3 bases at V and 0 bases at J; junction bases unmatched: 3. Germline values: CDR1 ENHRY, CDR2 SYGVKD. The CDR3 coding sequence is TGTGCCATCAGTGAAATAGCGGGGGGAAGCACAGATACGCAGTATTTT. This gives the protein CAISEIAGGSTDTQYF.

Of note for this clonotype: With a much larger clone just one base away, this may be a read error. This chain joins TRBV4-3 and TRBJ2-7; the match to TRBD2 covers 7 bases. CDR3 length equals 16 residues. Germline V CDR1 and CDR2: LGHNA, YSLEER. DNA of the CDR3: TGCGCCAGCAGCCAGCATACTAGCGAGACCTCCTACAAGCAGTACTTC. Translation gives CASSQHTSETSYKQYF.